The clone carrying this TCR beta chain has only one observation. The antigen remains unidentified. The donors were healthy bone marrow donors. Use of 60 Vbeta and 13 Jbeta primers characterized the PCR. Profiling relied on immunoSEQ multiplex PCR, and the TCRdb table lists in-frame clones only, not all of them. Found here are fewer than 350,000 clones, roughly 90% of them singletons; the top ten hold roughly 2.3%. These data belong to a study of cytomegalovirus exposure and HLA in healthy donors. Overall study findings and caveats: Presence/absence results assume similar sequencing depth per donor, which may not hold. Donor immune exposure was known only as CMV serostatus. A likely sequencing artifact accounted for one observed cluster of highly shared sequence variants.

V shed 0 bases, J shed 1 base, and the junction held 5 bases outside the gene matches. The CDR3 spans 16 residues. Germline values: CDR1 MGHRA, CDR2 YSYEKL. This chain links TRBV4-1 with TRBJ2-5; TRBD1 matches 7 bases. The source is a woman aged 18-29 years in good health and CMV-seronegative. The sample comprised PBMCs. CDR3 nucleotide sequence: TGCGCCAGCAGCCAAGATCGGGGACAGCTCCAAGAGACCCAGTACTTC. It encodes CASSQDRGQLQETQYF.